This TCR beta chain was obtained from a study of CD8+ T cells in alopecia areata. Study-wide results and caveats: With just one nonresponder, it is still uncertain whether baseline CD8+ expansion relates to response. While tofacitinib was given, many expanded lesional clones persisted in scalp and blood. Scalp clonality, along with expanded CD8+ clones among the top 100, was significantly decreased by tofacitinib.

Regarding treatment: oral pan-JAK inhibitor, 5-10 mg twice daily. Alopecia areata patients had lesional scalp punch biopsies and peripheral blood taken from them. As to this clone: What it binds is unknown.

The CDR3 spans 15 residues. Germline values: CDR1 SGHVS, CDR2 FQNEAQ. The V end was cut by 5 bases, the J end by 4 bases, with 16 bases between. As the sequencing template, cDNA was produced by extracting RNA and reverse transcribing it. Measured with immunoSEQ multiplex PCR; TCRdb has only the in-frame clones, and not every one. The data contain some 88,000 clones, around 40% of them seen just once; the ten biggest clones take up around 18%. This sequence originates from a human donor with alopecia areata. The specimen comprised CD8+ T cells sorted from blood, sampled at week 24, from a patient treated with tofacitinib. The V and J genes are TRBV7-8 and TRBJ2-3; D may match TRBD1 or TRBD2 (5 bases each). CDR3: CASSHNSGTADTQYF. CDR3 in DNA: TGTGCCAGCAGCCACAATTCGGGGACGGCAGATACGCAGTATTTT. Variable domain in full (rest from reference TRBV7-8 and TRBJ2-3): GAGVSQSPRYKVAKRGQDVALRCDPISGHVSLFWYQQALGQGPEFLTYFQNEAQLDKSGLPSDRFFAERPEGSVSTLKIQRTQQEDSAVYLCASSHNSGTADTQYFGPGTRLTVL.